This T cell receptor beta chain appears in the sequencing data of a study of radiation and T cells in renal cell carcinoma. Study context: Nephrectomy followed 15 Gy stereotactic body radiation by 4 weeks. Study-wide results and limits: Pretreatment tumor biopsies were lacking, so baseline clonotypes are unknown.

Stated time point: blood 2 weeks post-SBRT. As for treatment: 15 Gy SBRT to primary tumor, nephrectomy 4 weeks later. Radiation-treated patients gave blood at baseline, week 2 and week 4. The tumor was a clear cell renal cell carcinoma. Points on this clone: Its antigen is not known.

V lost 5 bases, J lost 2 bases, and 6 bases stayed unmatched. CDR1 is SEHNR, CDR2 FQNEAQ, per germline (reference sequence). The CDR3 contains 14 residues. The assay was immunoSEQ multiplex PCR, and TCRdb's table has in-frame clones only and misses some. Here the sample spans more than 100,000 clones, 88% being singletons. The V and J genes are TRBV7-9 and TRBJ2-7; 7 nucleotides align to TRBD1. This receptor was obtained from a woman in her seventies with renal cell carcinoma. Sample: blood, taken from a patient whose treatment included radiotherapy and nephrectomy. The CDR3 DNA reads as TGTGCCAGCAGCCTCGGACAGGTCGCCTACGAGCAGTACTTC. Its protein product is CASSLGQVAYEQYF.